The rows below give T cell receptor beta chains drawn from one sample of a study of regulatory T cells in long-lasting Graves disease. TCRdb recomputed calls from the multiplex PCR reads with MiXCR, one row per CDR3 protein. The sample lists over 350,000 distinct CDR3 sequences; roughly 15% were seen once. Separately, the same data were catalogued under a study of T cells in Graves' hyperthyroidism and ophthalmopathy.

The input for sequencing was peripheral blood mononuclear cells (PBMCs), taken at new diagnosis, from a patient treated with antithyroid drugs. Every receptor here comes from a woman aged 45-65 years with Graves disease. The CDR3 runs from the conserved cysteine through the conserved F or W. A D gene is named only where the DNA matches it firmly. Clone sizes are given selectively: once, few, many, or a class where the clone is expanded.

clone_size: many
v_call: TRBV6-1
j_call: TRBJ2-1
d_call: TRBD2
cdr3_nt: TGTGCCAGCAGAATAGCGGGAGGGAATGAGCAGTTCTTC
cdr3_aa: CASRIAGGNEQFF

clone_size: many
v_call: TRBV20-1
j_call: TRBJ2-1
d_call: TRBD1
cdr3_nt: TGCAGTGCTAGGGGACAGGGGGTATCGAATGAGCAGTTCTTC
cdr3_aa: CSARGQGVSNEQFF

clone_size: few
v_call: TRBV12-3/TRBV12-4
j_call: TRBJ2-1
d_call: TRBD2
cdr3_nt: TGTGCCAGCAGTCTGCCTGGGACTAGCGGTCCTTACTACAATGAGCAGTTCTTC
cdr3_aa: CASSLPGTSGPYYNEQFF

clone_size: few
v_call: TRBV20-1
j_call: TRBJ2-1
d_call: TRBD2
cdr3_nt: TGCAGTGCTAGTCCTTGGACTAGCGGGAGAAGGAAGTTCTTC
cdr3_aa: CSASPWTSGRRKFF

clone_size: many
v_call: TRBV9
j_call: TRBJ2-3
d_call: .
cdr3_nt: TGTGCCAGCAGCGTAGTAAGCCGATCCACAGATACGCAGTATTTT
cdr3_aa: CASSVVSRSTDTQYF

clone_size: .
v_call: TRBV6-1
j_call: TRBJ2-7
d_call: .
cdr3_nt: TGTGCCAGCAGTGAACCCTGGGTCTCTAGGACCGAGCAGTACTTC
cdr3_aa: CASSEPWVSRTEQYF

clone_size: .
v_call: TRBV27
j_call: TRBJ2-5
d_call: .
cdr3_nt: TGTGCCAGCAGTCCACGACAGGGAGGGGGATCGGAAGAGACCCAGTACTTC
cdr3_aa: CASSPRQGGGSEETQYF

clone_size: many
v_call: TRBV12-3/TRBV12-4
j_call: TRBJ1-2
d_call: TRBD1
cdr3_nt: TGTGCCAGCAGTTTAACAGGGGGCGCCTATGGCTACACCTTC
cdr3_aa: CASSLTGGAYGYTF

clone_size: .
v_call: TRBV29-1
j_call: TRBJ1-6
d_call: TRBD1
cdr3_nt: TGCAGCGTTGCGGAGGGACAGGGAAATTCACCCCTCCACTTT
cdr3_aa: CSVAEGQGNSPLHF

clone_size: many
v_call: TRBV6-1
j_call: TRBJ2-4
d_call: .
cdr3_nt: TGTGCCAGCAGTACCCCCCGAGGACAGACGAGAAACATTCAGTACTTC
cdr3_aa: CASSTPRGQTRNIQYF

clone_size: many
v_call: TRBV29-1
j_call: TRBJ1-3
d_call: .
cdr3_nt: TGCAGCGTTGAAGATACCACCGGGACACCTTCTGGAAACACCATATATTTT
cdr3_aa: CSVEDTTGTPSGNTIYF

clone_size: many
v_call: TRBV20-1
j_call: TRBJ1-6
d_call: TRBD1
cdr3_nt: TGCAGTGCTGACCGGGACAGGGTGAATTCACCCCTCCACTTT
cdr3_aa: CSADRDRVNSPLHF

clone_size: many
v_call: TRBV10-3
j_call: TRBJ2-5
d_call: TRBD2
cdr3_nt: TGTGCCATCAGTGAGACTAGCGGGAGGACTCAAACCTCCGAGACCCAGTACTTC
cdr3_aa: CAISETSGRTQTSETQYF

clone_size: many
v_call: TRBV24-1
j_call: TRBJ2-5
d_call: .
cdr3_nt: TGTGCCACCAGTGGCAGGCAAGAGACCCAGTACTTC
cdr3_aa: CATSGRQETQYF

clone_size: many
v_call: TRBV5-6
j_call: TRBJ2-1
d_call: .
cdr3_nt: TGTGCCAGCAGCTTAACAGGGACCAATTACAATGAGCAGTTCTTC
cdr3_aa: CASSLTGTNYNEQFF

clone_size: .
v_call: TRBV9
j_call: TRBJ1-1
d_call: .
cdr3_nt: TGTGCCAGCAGCACCCTAGGGGGGATCGCTGAAGCTTTCTTT
cdr3_aa: CASSTLGGIAEAFF

clone_size: many
v_call: TRBV24-1
j_call: TRBJ2-5
d_call: TRBD1
cdr3_nt: TGTGCCACCAGTGCCCTGGGACAGGGAGGGTCCCCCCAAGAGACCCAGTACTTC
cdr3_aa: CATSALGQGGSPQETQYF

clone_size: few
v_call: TRBV5-1
j_call: TRBJ1-6
d_call: .
cdr3_nt: TGCGCCAGCAGCTTGGGACAGCAAATTAATTCACCCCTCCACTTT
cdr3_aa: CASSLGQQINSPLHF

clone_size: many
v_call: TRBV7-9
j_call: TRBJ2-1
d_call: .
cdr3_nt: TGTGCCAGCAGCTCCCCAGGTGTTCGTTGGCAGTTCTTC
cdr3_aa: CASSSPGVRWQFF

clone_size: many
v_call: TRBV6-1
j_call: TRBJ2-7
d_call: .
cdr3_nt: TGTGCCAGCAGTGATACTGGACGGAACTACGAGCAGTACTTC
cdr3_aa: CASSDTGRNYEQYF

clone_size: .
v_call: TRBV2
j_call: TRBJ1-4
d_call: .
cdr3_nt: TGTGCCAGCAGTTACTCCAGGGTCCGGGAAAAACTGTTTTTT
cdr3_aa: CASSYSRVREKLFF

clone_size: .
v_call: TRBV18
j_call: TRBJ1-1
d_call: TRBD1
cdr3_nt: TGTGCCAGCTCACCGACGGGACAGGGAATCACTGAAGCTTTCTTT
cdr3_aa: CASSPTGQGITEAFF

clone_size: .
v_call: TRBV9
j_call: TRBJ1-3
d_call: .
cdr3_nt: TGTGCCAGCAGCGTAAGGTCTGGGACCTCTGGAAACACCATATATTTT
cdr3_aa: CASSVRSGTSGNTIYF

clone_size: many
v_call: TRBV27
j_call: TRBJ2-5
d_call: .
cdr3_nt: TGTGCCAGCGCCCACCGTAGGGGAGAGACCCAGTACTTC
cdr3_aa: CASAHRRGETQYF

clone_size: many
v_call: TRBV28
j_call: TRBJ1-2
d_call: .
cdr3_nt: TGTGCCAGCAGTTTATTCCAGGTTACTAACTATGGCTACACCTTC
cdr3_aa: CASSLFQVTNYGYTF

clone_size: .
v_call: TRBV18
j_call: TRBJ2-5
d_call: TRBD2
cdr3_nt: TGTGCCAGCTCACCCCAGGGACTAGCGGGACGGAGGGAGACCCAGTACTTC
cdr3_aa: CASSPQGLAGRRETQYF

clone_size: few
v_call: TRBV2
j_call: TRBJ1-4
d_call: TRBD1
cdr3_nt: TGTGCCAGCAGTTTCGACAGGGGGAAAAATGAAAAACTGTTTTTT
cdr3_aa: CASSFDRGKNEKLFF

clone_size: many
v_call: TRBV2
j_call: TRBJ2-7
d_call: .
cdr3_nt: TGTGCCAGCAGTGTACAGGGCCCGTACGAGCAGTACTTC
cdr3_aa: CASSVQGPYEQYF

clone_size: many
v_call: TRBV3-1
j_call: TRBJ2-1
d_call: .
cdr3_nt: TGTGCCAGCAGCCAAATGGGGGAGCCAAGCAATGAGCAGTTCTTC
cdr3_aa: CASSQMGEPSNEQFF

clone_size: once
v_call: TRBV4-1
j_call: TRBJ1-5
d_call: .
cdr3_nt: TGCGCCAGCAGCCAAGTTTTGAGGGACCATAGCAATCAGCCCCAGCATTTT
cdr3_aa: CASSQVLRDHSNQPQHF

clone_size: many
v_call: TRBV5-5
j_call: TRBJ2-7
d_call: .
cdr3_nt: TGTGCCAGCAGCTTGGCAAATTACTACGAGCAGTACTTC
cdr3_aa: CASSLANYYEQYF

clone_size: many
v_call: TRBV28
j_call: TRBJ2-7
d_call: .
cdr3_nt: TGTGCCAGCAGAAGTGGACAGAGCTACGAGCAGTACTTC
cdr3_aa: CASRSGQSYEQYF

clone_size: few
v_call: TRBV4-2
j_call: TRBJ2-1
d_call: TRBD2
cdr3_nt: TGTGCCAGCAGCCAGGGGGGGTCCGAGAGTTATGAGCAGTTCTTC
cdr3_aa: CASSQGGSESYEQFF

clone_size: .
v_call: TRBV18
j_call: TRBJ1-4
d_call: TRBD1
cdr3_nt: TGTGCCAGCTCTCAAATAGAGGGGGCTGGGGAAAAACTGTTTTTT
cdr3_aa: CASSQIEGAGEKLFF

clone_size: many
v_call: TRBV5-1
j_call: TRBJ1-1
d_call: .
cdr3_nt: TGCGCCAGCAACCTAGTGGGACTGAACACTGAAGCTTTCTTT
cdr3_aa: CASNLVGLNTEAFF

clone_size: few
v_call: TRBV11-2
j_call: TRBJ1-2
d_call: TRBD1
cdr3_nt: TGTGCCAGCAGCTTAGCCCAGAGGGACAGGGCGGGAGGCTACACCTTC
cdr3_aa: CASSLAQRDRAGGYTF

clone_size: many
v_call: TRBV7-8
j_call: TRBJ1-3
d_call: .
cdr3_nt: TGTGCCAGCAGCTTAGAACGCGGAAACACCATATATTTT
cdr3_aa: CASSLERGNTIYF

clone_size: many
v_call: TRBV11-2
j_call: TRBJ2-1
d_call: TRBD1
cdr3_nt: TGTGCCAGCACCACCCTGGCAGGGGGTAGAAAGTACAATGAGCAGTTCTTC
cdr3_aa: CASTTLAGGRKYNEQFF

clone_size: few
v_call: TRBV30
j_call: TRBJ2-7
d_call: TRBD2
cdr3_nt: TGTGCCTGGGGGACTAGCGGGGCGGGAGAGCAGTACTTC
cdr3_aa: CAWGTSGAGEQYF